This entry lists 14 T cell receptor beta chains sequenced from one sample in a study of blood T cells in healthy people across ages. Together with a sample-barcoded 5' primer, a J-beta primer mix was included in a second PCR lasting roughly 6 to 12 cycles. MiXCR was run by TCRdb on the 5' RACE reads, yielding one entry per CDR3 protein. The table lists 800,000 to 1,300,000 distinct CDR3 sequences, approximately 26% of them singletons. This sample was shared with a second study, whose subject was T cells of mothers and their children.

Sequencing used blood. The receptors derive from a girl aged 2-9 years in good health.

The V gene is TRBV11-3, the J gene TRBJ1-3, with TRBD1 as a possible D gene (5 bases). The CDR3 has 17 residues. Germline CDR1 SGHNT, CDR2 YENEEA. Trimming took off 1 base at V and 2 bases at J, with 15 bases between the two ends. The CDR3 DNA follows: TGTGCCAGCAGCTTAGCCGTCGGGGCCAAGGCTGGAAACACCATATATTTT. The encoded protein is CASSLAVGAKAGNTIYF.

The chain is built from TRBV29-1 and TRBJ2-5; D is unresolved. The J call may be mistaken, given a closer DNA end match to TRBJ2-1. The CDR3 totals 14 residues. The V gene's germline CDR1 is SQVTM and CDR2 ANQGSEA. The CDR3 sequence: CSVEDWLGSGEQFF. CDR3 DNA sequence: TGCAGCGTTGAAGATTGGCTGGGTTCCGGGGAGCAGTTCTTC.

This chain links TRBV4-2 with TRBJ2-7; 7 bases agree with TRBD2. The CDR3 loop spans 15 amino acids. V gave up 0 bases and J gave up 5 bases; unmatched junction bases: 7. The germline V gene has CDR1 LGHNA and CDR2 YNFKEQ. The DNA for the CDR3 is TGTGCCAGCAGCCAAGAAGGCGGGAGAAAGAACGAGCAGTACTTC. This encodes CASSQEGGRKNEQYF.

The gene calls are TRBV24-1 and TRBJ2-1; either TRBD1 or TRBD2 may fit D (6 bases each). CDR1 and CDR2 (germline): KGHDR, SFDVKD. V was trimmed by 4 bases and J by 6 bases, leaving 18 bases between them. The CDR3 contains 16 residues. The CDR3 DNA reads as TGTGCCACCAGTGAGGTGACAGGAGGAGGGAGCAATGAGCAGTTCTTC. Translation gives CATSEVTGGGSNEQFF.

The V call is TRBV7-8, the J call TRBJ2-7; 7 positions agree with TRBD2. The CDR3 runs to 14 residues. V was clipped by 1 base and J by 6 bases; unmatched bases: 6. Germline V gene lookup returns CDR1 SGHVS and CDR2 FQNEAQ. As DNA, the CDR3 is TGTGCCAGCAGCTTAGGTGCTAGCGGAGCCGAGCAGTACTTC. This gives the protein CASSLGASGAEQYF.

The chain recombines TRBV12-3 or TRBV12-4 with TRBJ1-1, with 10 nucleotides matching TRBD1. V dropped 7 bases and J dropped 14; count of bases not matched to a gene: 13. There are 13 residues in the CDR3. The CDR3 bases are TGTGCCAGCACACCCGGGACAGGGGAGGTAGCCTTCTTT. Its translation: CASTPGTGEVAFF.

In its sample, this clonotype was seen a few times. The genes are TRBV20-1 and TRBJ1-1, with D uncertain. Germline CDR1 DFQATT, CDR2 SNEGSKA (reference sequence). This CDR3 region has 12 residues. Between the trimmed V and J ends, which lost 7 bases and 1 base, there was a span of 10 bases. This CDR3 reads CSVPGGNTEAFF. CDR3 nucleotides: TGCAGTGTCCCGGGTGGGAACACTGAAGCTTTCTTT.

This clonotype was counted between two and nine times. The chain combines TRBV14 with TRBJ2-7, with a weak D call TRBD2 (5 bases). In germline, CDR1 is SGHDN, CDR2 FVKESK. The V end lost 5 bases, the J end lost 6 bases, and 14 bases lay between the germline ends. The CDR3 contains 13 residues. For the CDR3, the DNA is TGTGCCAGCAGCACCTCTAGCCCAGCCGAGCAGTACTTC. Amino acids: CASSTSSPAEQYF.

The chain is built from TRBV11-2 and TRBJ2-3; weak D call: TRBD2 (6 bases). The CDR3 covers 14 residues. The V end was cut by 1 base, the J end by 5 bases, with 10 bases between. In germline, CDR1 is SGHAT, CDR2 FQNNGV. This chain's CDR3 is CASSLGLVQDTQYF. The DNA of the CDR3 is TGTGCCAGCAGCTTAGGACTAGTCCAAGATACGCAGTATTTT.

This clonotype was detected a few times. The V and J genes are TRBV29-1 and TRBJ1-1, with TRBD1 matching 9 bases. In germline, CDR1 is SQVTM, CDR2 ANQGSEA. The CDR3 is 13 amino acids. Trimming at V came to 1 base and at J to 11 bases, leaving 8 bases not matched to a gene. CDR3 amino acids: CSVEAWTGESAFF. As DNA, the CDR3 is TGCAGCGTTGAAGCTTGGACAGGGGAATCGGCTTTCTTT.

V is TRBV7-6 and J is TRBJ1-2; D is ambiguous. This CDR3 spans 16 amino acids. From germline, CDR1 is SGHVS and CDR2 FNYEAQ. V shed 5 bases and J shed 8 bases, with 24 bases lying between them. CDR3 region: CASSPKFVPVPSGYTF. The CDR3 coding sequence is TGTGCCAGCAGCCCCAAGTTCGTCCCAGTACCCTCCGGCTACACCTTC.

This clonotype was observed a few times. The rearrangement joins TRBV4-3 to TRBJ2-5, with 9 nucleotides matching TRBD2. Germline V CDR1 and CDR2: LGHNA, YSLEER. The CDR3 has 16 residues. With 0 bases clipped from V and 7 bases from J, the junction kept 9 bases outside the gene matches. CDR3 in amino acids: CASSQESLRGGGTQYF. As DNA, the CDR3 is TGCGCCAGCAGCCAAGAATCCCTGCGGGGGGGCGGGACCCAGTACTTC.

V usage is TRBV29-1 and J usage is TRBJ2-1; D is possibly TRBD1 or TRBD2 (5 bases each). The CDR3 is 12 amino acids. The V gene's germline CDR1 is SQVTM and CDR2 ANQGSEA. The germline V and J ends were trimmed by 3 bases and 12 bases, with 15 bases remaining between them. CDR3 region: CSVDRDHEGQFF. CDR3 sequence (DNA): TGCAGCGTTGACCGGGACCACGAAGGGCAGTTCTTC.

This clonotype was seen a handful of times. The rearrangement uses TRBV9 and TRBJ1-1; TRBD1 agrees at 12 bases. This CDR3 has 15 residues. Germline trimming cut 5 bases from V and 1 base from J; bases unmatched to any gene: 3. CDR1 is SGDLS, CDR2 YYNGEE, per germline. CDR3 nucleotide sequence: TGTGCCAGCAGTGTGGGACAGGGGGCGAACACTGAAGCTTTCTTT. Its translation is CASSVGQGANTEAFF.